These 28 T cell receptor beta chains originate from one sample sequenced in a study of shared clonotypes between healthy human individuals. Using immunoSEQ multiplex PCR, the repertoire was profiled, and TCRdb retains in-frame clones only, with some absent. The table has around 990,000 clones, about 80% seen once; the top ten hold roughly 0.82%. Sequencing was done on a sample of memory CD4+ T cells from PBMCs. Subset of the sample: CD45RA-negative fraction. The receptors shown here come from a man between 18 and 29 years old in good health. Some clones in this sample may be carry-over from other donors' samples.

This clone was counted between two and nine times. The rearrangement joins TRBV9 to TRBJ2-1; 8 bases agree with TRBD1. V lost 3 bases to trimming and J lost 2 bases; unmatched junction nucleotides: 1. Germline values: CDR1 SGDLS, CDR2 YYNGEE. The CDR3 totals 14 residues. CDR3 in amino acids: CASSAGGAYNEQFF. The CDR3 nucleotides read TGTGCCAGCAGCGCAGGGGGCGCCTACAATGAGCAGTTCTTC. The variable domain in full, completed from reference TRBV9 and TRBJ2-1, reads DSGVTQTPKHLITATGQRVTLRCSPRSGDLSVYWYQQSLDQGLQFLIQYYNGEERAKGNILERFSAQQFPDLHSELNLSSLELGDSALYFCASSAGGAYNEQFFGPGTRLTVL.

The CDR3 region has the DNA TGTGCCAGCAGTCCCTCAGGGAACTATGGCTACACCTTC. Translation gives CASSPSGNYGYTF. This sequence joins TRBV28 and TRBJ1-2; TRBD1 might be the D (5 bases). Between the trimmed V and J ends, which lost 5 bases and 2 bases, there was a span of 9 bases. The CDR3 is 13 residues long. Germline V gene sequence: CDR1 MDHEN, CDR2 SYDVKM.

This sequence joins TRBV28 and TRBJ2-5, with D tentatively TRBD1 or TRBD2 (5 bases each). The CDR3 runs 14 residues. V gave up 5 bases and J gave up 1 base, with 11 bases separating them. The germline gives CDR1 MDHEN, CDR2 SYDVKM. The chain's CDR3 is CASSTQGRQETQYF. In DNA form, the CDR3 reads TGTGCCAGCAGTACTCAGGGACGCCAAGAGACCCAGTACTTC. The variable domain in full, with the rest retrieved from reference TRBV28 and TRBJ2-5, is DVKVTQSSRYLVKRTGEKVFLECVQDMDHENMFWYRQDPGLGLRLIYFSYDVKMKEKGDIPEGYSVSREKKERFSLILESASTNQTSMYLCASSTQGRQETQYFGPGTRLLVL.

This clone has more than one count but fewer than ten. The V gene is TRBV15, the J gene TRBJ1-5; D ambiguous. Germline-derived CDR1 and CDR2 are LNHNV and YYDKDF (reference sequence). Trimming stripped 6 bases from V and 4 bases from J, with 16 bases between. This CDR3 contains 15 residues. Written as DNA, the CDR3 is TGTGCCACCAGTCGGATGTTTAGGAAGAATCAGCCCCAGCATTTT. Translating gives CATSRMFRKNQPQHF. Together with reference TRBV15 and TRBJ1-5, the CDR3 gives the full variable domain: DAMVIQNPRYQVTQFGKPVTLSCSQTLNHNVMYWYQQKSSQAPKLLFHYYDKDFNNEADTPDNFQSRRPNTSFCFLDIRSPGLGDTAMYLCATSRMFRKNQPQHFGDGTRLSIL.

This clone occurred a few times. This rearrangement joins TRBV10-3 to TRBJ2-2; D possibly uses TRBD1 or TRBD2 (6 bases each). Germline V CDR1 and CDR2: ENHRY, SYGVKD. Trimming stripped 7 bases from V and 3 bases from J, with 15 bases between. The CDR3 covers 15 residues. CDR3 bases: TGTGCCATCAAGGGGGGAGTTCAGGACACCGGGGAGCTGTTTTTT. It encodes CAIKGGVQDTGELFF.

This sequence joins TRBV28 and TRBJ2-2; 7 bases match TRBD1. V was clipped by 5 bases and J by 0 bases; unmatched bases: 6. The CDR3 loop spans 16 amino acids. The germline gives CDR1 MDHEN, CDR2 SYDVKM. The CDR3 loop reads CASSRGQTANTGELFF. The CDR3 nucleotides read TGTGCCAGCAGTAGGGGACAGACAGCGAACACCGGGGAGCTGTTTTTT.

This clone showed up just a few times. CDR3 residues: CASTPRSGAGGEQFF. In DNA, the CDR3 is TGTGCCAGCACCCCGAGGAGCGGGGCCGGGGGGGAGCAGTTCTTC. The rearrangement joins TRBV2 to TRBJ2-1; 7 bases are shared with TRBD2. In germline, CDR1 is SNHLY, CDR2 FYNNEI. The CDR3 contains 15 residues. After removal of 7 bases from V and 10 bases from J, the junction contained 16 bases not matched to a gene.

The chain joins TRBV9 to TRBJ2-1; D is unresolved. V gave up 2 bases and J gave up 9 bases, with 12 bases separating them. Germline CDR1 SGDLS, CDR2 YYNGEE. CDR3 length equals 13 residues. The CDR3 bases are TGTGCCAGCAGCGTGGACGAATCGCCTGAGCAGTTCTTC. This gives the protein CASSVDESPEQFF.

CDR3: CASSQVGTGLGYTF. The CDR3 DNA is TGCGCCAGCAGCCAAGTGGGGACGGGTTTGGGCTACACCTTC. The chain employs TRBV4-1 and TRBJ1-2, with D maybe TRBD1 (5 bases). Germline V CDR1 and CDR2: MGHRA, YSYEKL. Trimming took 1 base from V and 8 from J, leaving 14 bases between them. This CDR3 region has 14 residues.

This sequence joins TRBV4-2 and TRBJ2-7, with 9 nucleotides matching TRBD2. Unmatched junction bases numbered 4, after V lost 0 bases and J lost 4 bases. This CDR3 comprises 15 residues. The V gene's germline CDR1 is LGHNA and CDR2 YNFKEQ. CDR3 in amino acids: CASSQERAGGYEQYF. The CDR3 bases are TGTGCCAGCAGCCAAGAAAGAGCGGGAGGTTACGAGCAGTACTTC.

The chain joins TRBV6-6 to TRBJ2-7, with D possibly matching TRBD2 (5 bases). CDR1 is MNHNY and CDR2 is SVGAGI in the germline V gene (reference sequence). The CDR3 extends over 14 amino acids. Trimming took 5 bases from V and 2 from J, leaving 13 bases between them. CDR3 bases: TGTGCCAGCAGTGCCAGCGGAGTCACCTACGAGCAGTACTTC. Residues: CASSASGVTYEQYF.

The chain couples TRBV9 to TRBJ1-2, with a tentative D call TRBD1 (6 bases). V lost 0 bases to trimming and J lost 8 bases, with 14 bases between them. The CDR3 is made up of 14 amino acids. Germline CDR1 and CDR2: SGDLS and YYNGEE. This CDR3 reads CASSVGRGARGYTF. Here the CDR3 DNA reads TGTGCCAGCAGCGTAGGTCGGGGGGCGCGAGGCTACACCTTC.

V usage is TRBV18 and J usage is TRBJ1-5; D not certain. CDR3 length: 14 residues. Trimming removed 6 bases from V and 1 base from J, with 10 bases in between. Germline V lookup: CDR1 KGHSH, CDR2 LQKENI. The CDR3 region is CASSSVGSNQPQHF. The DNA for the CDR3 is TGTGCCAGCTCCTCTGTCGGAAGCAATCAGCCCCAGCATTTT.

In regard to this clone: Additional DNA sequences in this sample encode the identical CDR3. The chain links TRBV10-3 to TRBJ1-1, with 8 bases lining up with TRBD1. Trimming removed 6 bases from V and 5 bases from J; junction bases left unmatched: 2. Germline-derived CDR1 and CDR2 are ENHRY and SYGVKD. The CDR3 totals 12 residues. In DNA form, the CDR3 reads TGTGCCATCAGAGGACAGGGAACTGAAGCTTTCTTT. Its protein is CAIRGQGTEAFF.

The chain uses TRBV11-2 and TRBJ1-2, with D unclear. The germline V gene has CDR1 SGHAT and CDR2 FQNNGV. V lost 6 bases to trimming and J lost 2 bases, with 13 bases between them. The CDR3 covers 14 residues. This CDR3 reads CASRTVRANYGYTF. The CDR3 region has the DNA TGTGCCAGCAGAACCGTGCGGGCGAACTATGGCTACACCTTC.

The chain carries TRBV5-1 and TRBJ2-5; D gene ambiguous. Trimming removed 0 bases at V and 5 bases at J, with 8 bases between. This CDR3 is built from 13 residues. Germline V gives CDR1 SGHRS, CDR2 YFSETQ. The CDR3 DNA reads as TGCGCCAGCAGCTTGGAAACAGTGGAGACCCAGTACTTC. This codes for CASSLETVETQYF.

This clone was picked up a small number of times. The chain joins TRBV6-5 to TRBJ2-1; TRBD1 is a possible D gene (6 bases). In germline, CDR1 is MNHEY, CDR2 SVGAGI. This CDR3 has 16 amino acids. Trimming pared 2 bases from V and 4 bases from J, leaving 15 bases between. CDR3 amino acids: CASSYRTDALYNEQFF. DNA for the CDR3: TGTGCCAGCAGTTACAGGACAGACGCTCTATACAATGAGCAGTTCTTC.

The CDR3 region has the DNA TGTGCCAGCAGCTTAGATCGGACGGAGCAGTGGTTTTCCTACAATGAGCAGTTCTTC. It specifies CASSLDRTEQWFSYNEQFF. The V gene is TRBV7-9, the J gene TRBJ2-1; no clear D. V was shortened by 1 base and J by 1 base, with 20 bases between the two germline ends. CDR3 length equals 19 residues. Germline CDR1 reads SEHNR; CDR2 reads FQNEAQ (reference sequence).

CDR3: CASSYRTGRGEQYF. CDR3 nucleotide sequence: TGTGCCAGCAGTTACCGGACAGGGCGAGGCGAGCAGTACTTC. The chain recombines TRBV6-5 with TRBJ2-7, with 8 positions matching TRBD1. Germline V gene lookup returns CDR1 MNHEY and CDR2 SVGAGI. CDR3 length: 14 residues. With 2 bases clipped from V and 6 bases from J, the junction kept 6 bases outside the gene matches.

The chain has TRBV7-2 and TRBJ2-7; TRBD1 might be the D (6 bases). This CDR3 has 17 amino acids. V lost 3 bases, J lost 2 bases, and 20 bases lay in between. Germline CDR1 reads SGHTA; CDR2 reads FQGNSA. The CDR3 region has the DNA TGTGCCAGCAGCTTGCAATCAGCAGGACAGCCACCCTACGAGCAGTACTTC. Protein sequence: CASSLQSAGQPPYEQYF.

On this clone itself: One end of the junction does not line up with germline, which may come from a read error. The V and J genes are TRBV29-1 and TRBJ1-1; perhaps TRBD1 as D (5 bases). The CDR3 has 14 residues. Germline CDR1 reads SQVTM; CDR2 reads ANQGSEA. For the CDR3, the DNA is TGCAGCGCCACCCTTGGGGGGATGAATACTGAAGCTTTCTTT. As protein: CSATLGGMNTEAFF.

The chain has TRBV29-1 and TRBJ2-5, with 9 bases lining up with TRBD1. This CDR3 has 15 amino acids. Germline V gene sequence: CDR1 SQVTM, CDR2 ANQGSEA. V shed 4 bases, J shed 4 bases, and the junction held 10 bases outside the gene matches. CDR3 sequence (DNA): TGCAGCGTTGGAGGGCCCGGGACAGGGTTAGAGACCCAGTACTTC. Its protein product is CSVGGPGTGLETQYF.

V usage is TRBV23-1 and J usage is TRBJ1-5; D is uncertain. TRBV23-1 is filed as an ORF, its function uncertain. The V end lost 0 bases, the J end lost 5 bases, and 23 bases lay between the germline ends. The CDR3 contains 19 residues. The chain's CDR3 is CASSQSRPPRSVEDQPQHF. The CDR3 nucleotides read TGCGCCAGCAGTCAATCACGTCCTCCTCGGTCAGTTGAGGATCAGCCCCAGCATTTT.

The chain carries TRBV5-4 and TRBJ2-3; TRBD2 might be the D (5 bases). V lost 0 bases and J 0 bases, leaving 11 bases between the germline ends. Per the germline V gene, CDR1 is SGHNT and CDR2 is YYREEE (reference sequence). This CDR3 spans 16 amino acids. This CDR3 reads CASSLDLAASTDTQYF. Written as DNA, the CDR3 is TGTGCCAGCAGCTTGGATCTAGCAGCGAGCACAGATACGCAGTATTTT.

V usage is TRBV15 and J usage is TRBJ1-3; no firm D call. CDR1 and CDR2 (germline): LNHNV, YYDKDF (reference sequence). This CDR3 contains 16 residues. Trimming removed 4 bases from V and 0 bases from J, with 13 bases in between. This CDR3 reads CATSTHGHPSGNTIYF. CDR3 DNA: TGTGCCACCAGCACCCATGGGCATCCCTCTGGAAACACCATATATTTT.

The chain recombines TRBV11-2 with TRBJ1-2, with 7 bases that match TRBD1. Trimming removed 0 bases from V and 5 bases from J; junction bases left unmatched: 9. The CDR3 has 16 amino acids. Germline lookup yields CDR1 SGHAT and CDR2 FQNNGV. The CDR3 DNA sequence: TGTGCCAGCAGCTTAGATTCCGGCACAGGGGTTTATGGCTACACCTTC. Translation gives CASSLDSGTGVYGYTF.

The V call is TRBV18, the J call TRBJ1-4, with D hard to call. The ends were cut back, 5 bases at V and 7 bases at J, with 11 bases in the middle. CDR1 and CDR2 (germline): KGHSH, LQKENI. There are 13 residues in the CDR3. The CDR3 reads CASSSLLGEKLFF. CDR3 in DNA: TGTGCCAGCTCATCCCTCCTGGGTGAAAAACTGTTTTTT.

V is TRBV18 and J is TRBJ2-3; a weak D match, TRBD2 (5 bases). The CDR3 consists of 12 residues. V was trimmed by 6 bases and J by 8 bases, leaving 12 bases between them. CDR1 is KGHSH and CDR2 is LQKENI in the germline V gene. The CDR3 is CASSRLGGTQYF. CDR3 sequence (DNA): TGTGCCAGCTCGAGACTCGGAGGTACGCAGTATTTT.